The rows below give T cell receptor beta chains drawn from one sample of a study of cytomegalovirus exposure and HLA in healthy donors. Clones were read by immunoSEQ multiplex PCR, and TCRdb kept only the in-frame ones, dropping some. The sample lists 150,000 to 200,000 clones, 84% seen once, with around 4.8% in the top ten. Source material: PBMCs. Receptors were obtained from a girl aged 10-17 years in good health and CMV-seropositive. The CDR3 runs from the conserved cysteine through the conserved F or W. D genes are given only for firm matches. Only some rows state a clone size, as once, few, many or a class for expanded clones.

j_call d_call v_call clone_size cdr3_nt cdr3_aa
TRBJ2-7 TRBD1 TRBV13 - TGTGCCAGCAGCTATACGGACAGGGGTACGGAGCAGTACTTC CASSYTDRGTEQYF
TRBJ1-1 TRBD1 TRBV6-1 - TGTGCCAGCCGAGGGGGCTGGTACACTGAAGCTTTCTTT CASRGGWYTEAFF
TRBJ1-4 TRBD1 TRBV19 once TGTGCCAGTAGTATCTTCCCGGGACAGGGGAAGGAAAAACTGTTTTTT CASSIFPGQGKEKLFF
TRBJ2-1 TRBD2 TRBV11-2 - TGTGCCAGCAGCTTACTAGCGGGGGGGCGGGGTGAGCAGTTCTTC CASSLLAGGRGEQFF
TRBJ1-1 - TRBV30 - TGTGCCTGGAGTGTAAGTCACTCAACTGGTGAAGCTTTCTTT CAWSVSHSTGEAFF
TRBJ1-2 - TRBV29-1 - TGCAGCGTTGAAGGGGAACAGGGAATCTTCTATGGCTACACCTTC CSVEGEQGIFYGYTF
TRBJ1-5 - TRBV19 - TGTGCCAGTACTAATTCCCGCAGGAATATCAATCAGCCCCAGCATTTT CASTNSRRNINQPQHF
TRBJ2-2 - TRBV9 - TGTGCCAGCAGCGGAACCCTACAGGCCACCGGGGAGCTGTTTTTT CASSGTLQATGELFF
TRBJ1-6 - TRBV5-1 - TGCGCCAGCAGGGACAAGGGGAATTCACCCCTCCACTTT CASRDKGNSPLHF
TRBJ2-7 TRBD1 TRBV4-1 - TGCGCCAGCAGCCAAGGAGTCGGGACAGGGGGTTACGAGCAGTACTTC CASSQGVGTGGYEQYF
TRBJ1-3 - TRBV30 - TGTGCCTGGAGTGTACCGGGGGGCGGCTCTGGAAACACCATATATTTT CAWSVPGGGSGNTIYF
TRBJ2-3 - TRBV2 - TGTGCCAGCCGTCTCGCGGGGGCTAGCACAGATACGCAGTATTTT CASRLAGASTDTQYF
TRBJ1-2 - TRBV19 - TGTGCCAGTGGTCCGGCGGGTAACTATGGCTACACCTTC CASGPAGNYGYTF
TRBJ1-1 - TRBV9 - TGTGCCAGCAGCGGCTTTGGAGGCCTGAACACTGAAGCTTTCTTT CASSGFGGLNTEAFF
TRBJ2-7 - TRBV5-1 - TGCGCCAGCAGACCGACAGGCTCCTACGAGCAGTACTTC CASRPTGSYEQYF
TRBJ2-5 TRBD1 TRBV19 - TGTGCCAGTAATCCGAGGGGACAGGGGCGGGAGCAGTACTTC CASNPRGQGREQYF